The 20 T cell receptor beta chains below all came from one sample that was sequenced in a study of identical twins. Each CDR3 protein is one row after TCRdb ran MiXCR on the 5' RACE reads. This table has 1,800,000 or so distinct CDR3 sequences, under 35% appearing once. Sequencing was carried out using cord blood. These receptor sequences come from a newborn girl in good health.

This clonotype appeared a few times. The rearrangement joins TRBV6-5 to TRBJ1-1; TRBD1 aligns across 8 bases. The CDR3 sequence is 14 residues long. The germline V gene encodes CDR1 MNHEY and CDR2 SVGAGI. Trimming took 7 bases from V and 2 from J; bases not matched to a gene: 6. The CDR3 nucleotides read TGTGCCAGCATCCCAGGGGGCCGTAACACTGAAGCTTTCTTT. Its translation is CASIPGGRNTEAFF.

This clonotype was detected only a few times. The CDR3: CASTLIPGTSTEQYF. CDR3 sequence (DNA): TGCGCCAGCACCCTAATCCCCGGGACTAGCACCGAGCAGTACTTC. The rearrangement links TRBV5-1 to TRBJ2-4; TRBD2 agrees at 9 bases. The J call could be wrong; TRBJ2-7 is a better fit for the DNA end. The CDR3 runs 15 residues. CDR1 and CDR2 from the germline V gene are SGHRS and YFSETQ.

This clonotype was picked up a small number of times. This chain connects TRBV20-1 to TRBJ1-5, with 12 bases aligning to TRBD1. This CDR3 has 17 residues. The junction had 8 bases not matched to a gene; V was cut back by 5 bases and J by 0 bases. Germline V lookup: CDR1 DFQATT, CDR2 SNEGSKA (reference sequence). The CDR3 DNA follows: TGCAGTGCTTCCAGGGACAGGGGGCCCTTTAGCAATCAGCCCCAGCATTTT. Translated: CSASRDRGPFSNQPQHF.

The chain carries TRBV9 and TRBJ2-4; the D gene could be TRBD1 or TRBD2 (5 bases each). The J call may not be correct, given that the DNA end is closer to TRBJ2-7. The CDR3 has 15 residues. The germline V gene has CDR1 SGDLS and CDR2 YYNGEE. In DNA, the CDR3 is TGTGCCAGCAGCGTACTCGGGGACGGGTACTACGAGCAGTACTTC. Translating gives CASSVLGDGYYEQYF.

The chain couples TRBV5-1 to TRBJ2-1, with 11 bases identical to TRBD2. In germline, CDR1 is SGHRS, CDR2 YFSETQ. V lost 4 bases and J lost 0; bases outside the gene matches: 6. The CDR3 is made up of 17 amino acids. The CDR3: CASSHLTSGNSYNEQFF. The CDR3 coding sequence is TGCGCCAGCAGCCACCTGACTAGCGGGAACTCCTACAATGAGCAGTTCTTC.

The chain joins TRBV6-5 to TRBJ1-3; a possible D gene is TRBD1 (5 bases). Germline V lookup: CDR1 MNHEY, CDR2 SVGAGI. With 0 bases removed from V and 4 bases from J, the gap between germline ends came to 7 bases. The CDR3 runs 14 residues. Here the CDR3 DNA reads TGTGCCAGCAGTTACTCTAGGGACGGAAACACCATATATTTT. Translating gives CASSYSRDGNTIYF.

The chain is built from TRBV12-3 or TRBV12-4 and TRBJ2-1, with 8 bases lining up with TRBD2. J was trimmed by 6 bases and V by 7 bases; bases with no gene match: 8. This CDR3 has 14 residues. As DNA, the CDR3 is TGTGCCAGCAATACTAGCGGAATCGCCAATGAGCAGTTCTTC. Its translation: CASNTSGIANEQFF.

This clonotype has more than one count but fewer than ten. CDR3 nucleotide sequence: TGTGCCAGCAGGGCGGACGCTTACAATGAGCAGTACTTC. This encodes CASRADAYNEQYF. The chain carries TRBV13 and TRBJ2-7; D gene uncertain. Per the germline V gene, CDR1 is PRHDT and CDR2 is FYEKMQ (reference sequence). This CDR3 comprises 13 residues. V lost 6 bases, J lost 7 bases, and 16 bases lay in between.

This clonotype has at least ten counts. The chain combines TRBV7-2 with TRBJ2-7; no reliable D call. V shed 1 base and J shed 1 base, with 8 bases lying between them. The CDR3 length is 14 residues. Per the germline V gene, CDR1 is SGHTA and CDR2 is FQGNSA. In DNA form, the CDR3 reads TGTGCCAGCAGCTTAGATTTGGGATCCTACGAGCAGTACTTC. It encodes CASSLDLGSYEQYF.

The table lists this clonotype with a few counts. The chain links TRBV7-6 to TRBJ2-5; D is uncertain. CDR3 size: 13 residues. V gave up 0 bases and J gave up 5 bases, with 7 bases separating them. Per the germline V gene, CDR1 is SGHVS and CDR2 is FNYEAQ. CDR3 loop: CASSLAPMETQYF. The CDR3 DNA is TGTGCCAGCAGCTTAGCGCCGATGGAGACCCAGTACTTC.

This clonotype was seen a few times. The junction departs from the called germline gene at one end, perhaps through a read error. This rearrangement joins TRBV6-5 to TRBJ2-5; D uncertain. CDR3 length: 13 amino acids. Germline-derived CDR1 and CDR2 are MNHEY and SVGAGI. The CDR3 coding sequence is TGTGCCAGCAGTCACTCGTGGGGAGAGACCCAGTACTTC. It yields the protein CASSHSWGETQYF.

V usage is TRBV6-1 and J usage is TRBJ2-7; 11 bases agree with TRBD1. This CDR3 contains 15 residues. Germline V lookup: CDR1 MNHNS, CDR2 SASEGT. Trimming cost V 2 bases and J 2 bases; bases outside gene matches: 2. The CDR3 here is CASSEWGQGAYEQYF. CDR3 DNA sequence: TGTGCCAGCAGTGAATGGGGACAGGGGGCCTACGAGCAGTACTTC.

The V call is TRBV7-8, the J call TRBJ1-5, with TRBD1 as a possible D gene (6 bases). V shed 5 bases and J shed 5 bases, with 13 bases lying between them. The germline V gene has CDR1 SGHVS and CDR2 FQNEAQ. The CDR3 is made up of 14 amino acids. The CDR3 region has the DNA TGTGCCAGCAGCGAGAGGGGGACGGATCAGCCCCAGCATTTT. Its translation is CASSERGTDQPQHF.

This clonotype was counted a few times. This rearrangement joins TRBV7-9 to TRBJ2-3; 7 bases match TRBD2. CDR3 length equals 15 residues. Germline V CDR1 and CDR2: SEHNR, FQNEAQ (reference sequence). After removal of 2 bases from V and 1 base from J, the junction contained 3 bases not matched to a gene. The CDR3 coding sequence is TGTGCCAGCAGCTTACCAGCGGGACGCACAGATACGCAGTATTTT. It is translated as CASSLPAGRTDTQYF.

This clonotype was observed a handful of times. The chain joins TRBV5-1 to TRBJ1-2; a weak D match, TRBD1 (5 bases). The CDR3 loop spans 14 amino acids. CDR1 is SGHRS, CDR2 YFSETQ, per germline. Trimming pared 1 base from V and 5 bases from J, leaving 12 bases between. The CDR3 region is CASSLQGIDYGYTF. In nucleotides, the CDR3 is TGCGCCAGCAGCTTGCAGGGCATCGATTATGGCTACACCTTC.

The J gene is TRBJ2-7, the V gene TRBV3-1; D is ambiguous. The CDR3 covers 14 residues. Germline values: CDR1 LGHDT, CDR2 YNNKEL (reference sequence). V lost 1 base, J lost 5 bases, and 12 bases lay in between. The DNA for the CDR3 is TGTGCCAGCAGCCAAGGACTGCCTCACCACGAGCAGTACTTC. This sequence encodes CASSQGLPHHEQYF.

This clonotype was seen a single time. The chain's CDR3 is CASSRGENTGELFF. The CDR3 DNA reads as TGTGCCAGCAGCCGGGGAGAGAACACCGGGGAGCTGTTTTTT. The chain joins TRBV7-9 to TRBJ2-2, with D tentatively TRBD2 (5 bases). CDR3 size: 14 residues. The V gene lost 5 bases and the J gene lost 1 base, with 8 bases spanning the gap. In germline, CDR1 is SEHNR, CDR2 FQNEAQ (reference sequence). Full variable domain (rest looked up from reference TRBV7-9 and TRBJ2-2): DTGVSQNPRHKITKRGQNVTFRCDPISEHNRLYWYRQTLGQGPEFLTYFQNEAQLEKSRLLSDRFSAERPKGSFSTLEIQRTEQGDSAMYLCASSRGENTGELFFGEGSRLTVL.

Remarks on this clonotype: Mismatch with germline at one junction end may stem from a read error. The V and J genes are TRBV2 and TRBJ2-1; 11 bases map to TRBD2. Germline assignment: CDR1 SNHLY and CDR2 FYNNEI. The CDR3 spans 15 residues. Written as DNA, the CDR3 is TGTGCCAGCAGGGTAGCGGGGGGGAAGTACAATGAGCAGTCCTTC. Protein product: CASRVAGGKYNEQSF.

The chain has TRBV12-3 or TRBV12-4 and TRBJ1-1; weak D call: TRBD1 (6 bases). V lost 6 bases, J lost 0 bases, and 11 bases lay in between. This CDR3 contains 14 residues. CDR3 coding DNA: TGTGCCAGCAGGACAACAGGGATGAACACTGAAGCTTTCTTT. Protein sequence: CASRTTGMNTEAFF.

The chain carries TRBV20-1 and TRBJ2-7; D might be TRBD1 (5 bases). The CDR3 sequence is 14 residues long. Per the germline V gene, CDR1 is DFQATT and CDR2 is SNEGSKA (reference sequence). V lost 0 bases and J 3 bases, leaving 12 bases between the germline ends. As DNA, the CDR3 is TGCAGTGCTAGAGATAGGGGAAAGGGCTACGAGCAGTACTTC. Translated, it gives CSARDRGKGYEQYF.